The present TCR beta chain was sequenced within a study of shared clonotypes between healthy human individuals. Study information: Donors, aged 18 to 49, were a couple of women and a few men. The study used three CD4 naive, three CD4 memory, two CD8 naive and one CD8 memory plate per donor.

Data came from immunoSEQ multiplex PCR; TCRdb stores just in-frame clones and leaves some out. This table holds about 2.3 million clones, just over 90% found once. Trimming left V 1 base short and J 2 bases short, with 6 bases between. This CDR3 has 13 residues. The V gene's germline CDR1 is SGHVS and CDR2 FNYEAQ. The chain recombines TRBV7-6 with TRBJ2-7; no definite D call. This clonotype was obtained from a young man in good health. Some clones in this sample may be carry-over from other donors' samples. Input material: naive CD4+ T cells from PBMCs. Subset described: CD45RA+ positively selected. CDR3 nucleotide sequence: TGTGCCAGCAGCTTAGAAGCACCCTACGAGCAGTACTTC. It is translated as CASSLEAPYEQYF.